This T cell receptor beta chain originates from a study of graft-versus-host responses after intestinal transplantation. Study background: Anti-thymocyte globulin induction was given to all recipients, followed by tacrolimus and steroids for around three years. Study conclusions and caveats: Present in recipient marrow, GvH clones included some that appeared first in ileum or blood.

This table comes from immunoSEQ multiplex PCR, and its TCRdb copy is limited to in-frame clones, with some not included. The sample holds around 78,000 clones, about nine tenths seen once. Turning to this clone: What it binds is not known.

This clonotype was sampled from a human donor who was the organ donor for an intestinal transplant. Source: unstimulated CD8+ T cells sorted from spleen or lymph node cells, taken before transplant.

CDR3 protein: CASSYQPSQDTQYF. DNA of the CDR3: TGTGCCAGCAGTTACCAGCCGAGTCAGGATACGCAGTATTTT. V gene TRBV6-5 combines with J gene TRBJ2-3, with unresolved D. The CDR3 contains 14 residues. The V gene's germline CDR1 is MNHEY and CDR2 SVGAGI. V dropped 2 bases and J dropped 6 bases, with 12 bases sitting between them.